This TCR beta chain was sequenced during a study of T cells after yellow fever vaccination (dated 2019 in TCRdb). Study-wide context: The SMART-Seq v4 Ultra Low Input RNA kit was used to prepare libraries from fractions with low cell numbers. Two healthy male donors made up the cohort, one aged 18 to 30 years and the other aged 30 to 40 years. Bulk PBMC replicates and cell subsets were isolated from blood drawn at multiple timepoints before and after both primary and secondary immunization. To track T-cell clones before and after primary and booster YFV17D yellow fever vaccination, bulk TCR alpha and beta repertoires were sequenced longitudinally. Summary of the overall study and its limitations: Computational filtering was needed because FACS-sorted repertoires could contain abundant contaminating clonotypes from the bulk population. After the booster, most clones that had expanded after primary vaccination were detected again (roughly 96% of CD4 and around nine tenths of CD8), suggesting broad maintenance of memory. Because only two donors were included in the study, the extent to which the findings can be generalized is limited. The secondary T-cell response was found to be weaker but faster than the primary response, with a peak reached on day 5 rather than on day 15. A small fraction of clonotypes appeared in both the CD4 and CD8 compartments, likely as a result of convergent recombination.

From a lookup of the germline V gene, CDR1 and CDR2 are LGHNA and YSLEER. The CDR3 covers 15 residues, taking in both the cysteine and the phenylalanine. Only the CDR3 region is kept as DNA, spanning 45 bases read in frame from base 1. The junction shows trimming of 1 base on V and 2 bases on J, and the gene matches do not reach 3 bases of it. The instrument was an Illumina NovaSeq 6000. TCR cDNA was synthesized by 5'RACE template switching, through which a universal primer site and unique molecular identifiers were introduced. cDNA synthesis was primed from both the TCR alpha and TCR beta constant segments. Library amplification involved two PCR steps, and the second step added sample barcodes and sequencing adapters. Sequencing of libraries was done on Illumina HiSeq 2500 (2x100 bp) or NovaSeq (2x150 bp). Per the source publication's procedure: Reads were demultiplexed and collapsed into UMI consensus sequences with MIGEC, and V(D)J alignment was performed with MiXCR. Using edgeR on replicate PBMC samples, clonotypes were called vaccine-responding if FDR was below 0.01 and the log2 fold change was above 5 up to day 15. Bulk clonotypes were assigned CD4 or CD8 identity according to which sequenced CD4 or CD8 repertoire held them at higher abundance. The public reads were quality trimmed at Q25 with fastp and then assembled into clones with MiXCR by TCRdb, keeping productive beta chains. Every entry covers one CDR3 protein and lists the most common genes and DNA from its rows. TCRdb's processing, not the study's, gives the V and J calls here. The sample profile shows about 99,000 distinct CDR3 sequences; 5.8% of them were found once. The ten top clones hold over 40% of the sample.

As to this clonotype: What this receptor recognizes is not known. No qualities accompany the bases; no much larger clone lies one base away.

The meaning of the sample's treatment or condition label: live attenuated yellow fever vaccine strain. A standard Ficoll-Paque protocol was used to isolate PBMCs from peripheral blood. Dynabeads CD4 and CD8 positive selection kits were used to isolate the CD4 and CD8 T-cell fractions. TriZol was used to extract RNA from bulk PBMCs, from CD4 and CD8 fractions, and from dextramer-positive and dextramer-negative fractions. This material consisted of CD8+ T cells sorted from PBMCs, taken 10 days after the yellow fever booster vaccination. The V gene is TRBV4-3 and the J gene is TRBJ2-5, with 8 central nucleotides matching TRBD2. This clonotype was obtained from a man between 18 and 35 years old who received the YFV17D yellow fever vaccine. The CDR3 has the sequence CASSQGGGLQETQYF. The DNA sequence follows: TGCGCCAGCAGCCAAGGCGGGGGGCTACAAGAGACCCAGTACTTC.